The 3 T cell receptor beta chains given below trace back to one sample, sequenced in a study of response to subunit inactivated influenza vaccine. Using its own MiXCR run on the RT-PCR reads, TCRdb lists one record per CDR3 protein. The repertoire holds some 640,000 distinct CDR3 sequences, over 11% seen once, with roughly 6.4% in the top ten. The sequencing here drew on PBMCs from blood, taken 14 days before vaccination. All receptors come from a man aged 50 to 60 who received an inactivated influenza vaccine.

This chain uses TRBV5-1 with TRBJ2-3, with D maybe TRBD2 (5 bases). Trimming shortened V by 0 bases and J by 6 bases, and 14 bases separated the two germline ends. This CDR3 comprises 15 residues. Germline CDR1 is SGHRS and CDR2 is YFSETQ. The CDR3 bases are TGCGCCAGCAGCTTGGGGGGAGTTCCTATGGATACGCAGTATTTT. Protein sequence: CASSLGGVPMDTQYF.

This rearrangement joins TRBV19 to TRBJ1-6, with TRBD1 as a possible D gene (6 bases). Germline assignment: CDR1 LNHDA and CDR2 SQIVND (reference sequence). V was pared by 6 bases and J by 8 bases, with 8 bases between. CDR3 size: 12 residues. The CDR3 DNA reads TGTGCCAGTAGATCAGGGGATTCACCCCTCCACTTT. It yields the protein CASRSGDSPLHF.

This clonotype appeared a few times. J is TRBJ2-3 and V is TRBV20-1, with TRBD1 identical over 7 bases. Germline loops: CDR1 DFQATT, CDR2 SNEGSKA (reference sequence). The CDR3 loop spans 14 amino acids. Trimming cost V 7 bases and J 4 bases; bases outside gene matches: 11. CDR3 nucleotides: TGCAGTGTTTTGACAGGGAGAATTGCAGATACGCAGTATTTT. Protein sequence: CSVLTGRIADTQYF.